This paragraph reports one T cell receptor (beta chain). Its cognate antigen is unknown. This specimen includes other DNA sequences encoding the same CDR3. Assay: immunoSEQ multiplex PCR; the TCRdb copy retains only in-frame clones and omits some. Here the sample spans around 2,000,000 clones, around 96% being singletons. CDR1 and CDR2 from the germline V gene are MNHEY and SMNVEV (reference sequence). Trimming cost V 4 bases and J 2 bases; bases outside gene matches: 2. The CDR3 has 14 residues. The data belong to a study of shared clonotypes between healthy human individuals. Study overall: The cohort comprised a couple of women and a few men. Their ages spanned 18 to 49 years. Per donor, CD8 memory used one plate, CD8 naive used two, CD4 memory used three and CD4 naive used three.

Study-level findings and limits: Memory subsets had estimated richness that was generally smaller than that of naive subsets. Rarefaction gave evidence that sorted-subset sequencing remained incomplete despite large depth.

Naive CD8 cells lacked CD45RO, underwent positive selection for CCR7 and left out terminally differentiated effector memory CD45RA+ cells. Sample: naive CD8+ T cells sorted from blood. This chain joins TRBV27 and TRBJ1-5, with 7 bases lining up with TRBD1. The clonotype was recovered from a man between 18 and 29 years old in good health. The CDR3 DNA reads TGTGCCAGCAGTTCTGGACAGGGCAATCAGCCCCAGCATTTT. This codes for CASSSGQGNQPQHF.